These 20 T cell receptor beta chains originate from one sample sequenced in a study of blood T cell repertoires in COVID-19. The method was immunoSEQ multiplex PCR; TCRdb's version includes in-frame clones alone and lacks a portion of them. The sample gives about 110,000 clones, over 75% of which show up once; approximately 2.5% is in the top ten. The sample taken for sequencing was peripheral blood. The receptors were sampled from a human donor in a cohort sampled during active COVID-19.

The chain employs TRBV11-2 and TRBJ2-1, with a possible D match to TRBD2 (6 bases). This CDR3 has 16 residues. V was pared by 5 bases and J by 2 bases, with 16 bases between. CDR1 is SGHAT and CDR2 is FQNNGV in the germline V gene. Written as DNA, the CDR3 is TGTGCCAGCAGCCCCACTCAGCGGGCGACCTACAATGAGCAGTTCTTC. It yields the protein CASSPTQRATYNEQFF.

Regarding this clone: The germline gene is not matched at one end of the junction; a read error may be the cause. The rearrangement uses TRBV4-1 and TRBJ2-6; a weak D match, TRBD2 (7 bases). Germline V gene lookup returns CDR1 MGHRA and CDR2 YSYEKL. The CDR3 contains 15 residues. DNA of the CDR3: TGCGCCAGCACCCAAGGGGGAGGGCTAGCCAACGTCCTGACTTTC. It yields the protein CASTQGGGLANVLTF.

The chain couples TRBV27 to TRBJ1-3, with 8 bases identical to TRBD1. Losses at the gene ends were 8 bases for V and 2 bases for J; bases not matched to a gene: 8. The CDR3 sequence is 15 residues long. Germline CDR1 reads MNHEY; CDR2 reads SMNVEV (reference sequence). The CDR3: CASSRQGLAGNTIYF. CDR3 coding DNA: TGTGCCAGCTCCCGACAGGGGTTGGCTGGAAACACCATATATTTT.

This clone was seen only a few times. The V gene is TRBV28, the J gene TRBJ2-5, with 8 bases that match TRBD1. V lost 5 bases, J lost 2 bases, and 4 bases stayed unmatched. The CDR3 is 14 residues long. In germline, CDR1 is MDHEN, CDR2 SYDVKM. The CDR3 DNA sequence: TGTGCCAGCAGTACTTGGACAGGGCAAGAGACCCAGTACTTC. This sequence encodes CASSTWTGQETQYF.

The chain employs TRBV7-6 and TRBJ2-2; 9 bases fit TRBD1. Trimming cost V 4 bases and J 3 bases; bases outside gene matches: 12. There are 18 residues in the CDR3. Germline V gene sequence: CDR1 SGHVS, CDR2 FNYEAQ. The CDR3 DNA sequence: TGTGCCAGCAGCTCCTCGGACAGGGGCCGGTGGTACACCGGGGAGCTGTTTTTT. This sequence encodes CASSSSDRGRWYTGELFF.

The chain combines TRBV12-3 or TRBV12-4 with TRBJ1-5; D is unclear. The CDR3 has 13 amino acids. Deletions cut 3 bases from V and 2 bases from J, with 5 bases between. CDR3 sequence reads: CASSFSGNQPQHF. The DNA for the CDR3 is TGTGCCAGCAGTTTTTCGGGCAATCAGCCCCAGCATTTT.

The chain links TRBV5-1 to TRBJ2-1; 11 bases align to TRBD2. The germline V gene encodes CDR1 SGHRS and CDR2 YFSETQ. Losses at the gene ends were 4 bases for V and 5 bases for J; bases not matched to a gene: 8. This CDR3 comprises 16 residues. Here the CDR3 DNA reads TGCGCCAGCAGCGAGCGACCGGGACTAGCGGACAATGAGCAGTTCTTC. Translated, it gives CASSERPGLADNEQFF.

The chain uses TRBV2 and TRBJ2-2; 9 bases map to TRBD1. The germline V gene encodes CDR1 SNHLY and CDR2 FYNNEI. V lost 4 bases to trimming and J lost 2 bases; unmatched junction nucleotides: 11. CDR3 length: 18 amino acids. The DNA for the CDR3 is TGTGCCAGCAGTGCCCCCATGGGACAGGGTCTTAACACCGGGGAGCTGTTTTTT. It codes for CASSAPMGQGLNTGELFF.

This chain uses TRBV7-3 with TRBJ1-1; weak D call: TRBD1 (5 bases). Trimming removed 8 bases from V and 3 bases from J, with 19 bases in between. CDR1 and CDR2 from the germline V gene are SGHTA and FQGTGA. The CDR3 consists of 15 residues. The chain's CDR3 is CASSGSGSLHTEAFF. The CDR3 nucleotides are TGTGCCAGCTCAGGGAGCGGGAGTTTGCACACTGAAGCTTTCTTT.

The CDR3 DNA reads as TGTGCCAGCAGCGTAGACGCGGGAGCTGCCAATGAGCAGTTCTTC. Translated: CASSVDAGAANEQFF. The chain carries TRBV9 and TRBJ2-1; 7 bases match TRBD2. The CDR3 is made up of 15 amino acids. After removal of 0 bases from V and 6 bases from J, the junction contained 6 bases not matched to a gene. Germline lookup yields CDR1 SGDLS and CDR2 YYNGEE.

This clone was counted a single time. The CDR3 DNA reads TGTGCCAGCACCGCGACAGGGGGCTACAGGGATGAGCAGTTCTTC. Its protein is CASTATGGYRDEQFF. The chain is built from TRBV6-5 and TRBJ2-1, with 10 bases lining up with TRBD1. Germline CDR1 and CDR2: MNHEY and SVGAGI. The length of the CDR3 is 15 residues. The V segment lost 7 bases and the J segment 8 bases; nucleotides outside the gene matches: 11.

This CDR3 is CASSDPTSGSRTDTQYF. The DNA of the CDR3 is TGTGCCAGCAGCGACCCCACTAGCGGCAGCCGCACAGATACGCAGTATTTT. V usage is TRBV3-1 (or the pseudogene TRBV3-2) and J usage is TRBJ2-3, with 8 bases matching TRBD2. Germline V gene sequence: CDR1 LGHDT, CDR2 YNNKEL (reference sequence). V trimming: 5 bases; J trimming: 1 base; junction bases outside the gene matches: 11. CDR3 size: 17 residues.

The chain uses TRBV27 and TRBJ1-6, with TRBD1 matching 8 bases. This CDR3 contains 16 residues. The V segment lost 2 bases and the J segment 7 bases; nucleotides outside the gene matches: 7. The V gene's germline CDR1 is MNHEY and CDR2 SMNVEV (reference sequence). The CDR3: CASSLRGQGLNSPLHF. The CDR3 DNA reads TGTGCCAGCAGTTTAAGAGGACAGGGTTTAAATTCACCCCTCCACTTT.

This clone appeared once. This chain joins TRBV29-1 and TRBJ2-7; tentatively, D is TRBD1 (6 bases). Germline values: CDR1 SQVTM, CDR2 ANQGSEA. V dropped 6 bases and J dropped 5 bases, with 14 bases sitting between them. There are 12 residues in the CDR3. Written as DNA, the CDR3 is TGCAGCGTCGTCAGGGGCCCCAACGAGCAGTACTTC. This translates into CSVVRGPNEQYF.

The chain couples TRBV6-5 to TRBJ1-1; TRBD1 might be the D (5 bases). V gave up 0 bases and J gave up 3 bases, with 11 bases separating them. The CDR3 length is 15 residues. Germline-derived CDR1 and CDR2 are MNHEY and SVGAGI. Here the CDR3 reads CASSYSRQGDTEAFF. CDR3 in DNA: TGTGCCAGCAGTTACTCGAGGCAGGGTGACACTGAAGCTTTCTTT.

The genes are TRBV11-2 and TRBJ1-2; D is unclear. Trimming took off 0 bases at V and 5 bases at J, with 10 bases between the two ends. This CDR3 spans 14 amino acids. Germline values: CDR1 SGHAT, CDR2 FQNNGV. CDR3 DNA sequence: TGTGCCAGCAGCTTAGATCCGAACGGGTATGGCTACACCTTC. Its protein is CASSLDPNGYGYTF. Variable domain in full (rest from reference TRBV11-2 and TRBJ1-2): EAGVAQSPRYKIIEKRQSVAFWCNPISGHATLYWYQQILGQGPKLLIQFQNNGVVDDSQLPKDRFSAERLKGVDSTLKIQPAKLEDSAVYLCASSLDPNGYGYTFGSGTRLTVV.

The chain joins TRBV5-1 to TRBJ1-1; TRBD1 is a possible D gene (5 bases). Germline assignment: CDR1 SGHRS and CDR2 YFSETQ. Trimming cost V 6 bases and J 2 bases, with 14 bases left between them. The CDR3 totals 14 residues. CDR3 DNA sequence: TGCGCCAGCAACTTAATCACAGGAAACACTGAAGCTTTCTTT. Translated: CASNLITGNTEAFF.

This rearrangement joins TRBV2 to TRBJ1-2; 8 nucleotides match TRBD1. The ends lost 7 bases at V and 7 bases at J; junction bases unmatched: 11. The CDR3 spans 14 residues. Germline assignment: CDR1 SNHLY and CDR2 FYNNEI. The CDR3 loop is CASTRTPGGSGYTF. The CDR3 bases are TGTGCCAGCACCCGGACCCCAGGGGGCAGTGGCTACACCTTC.

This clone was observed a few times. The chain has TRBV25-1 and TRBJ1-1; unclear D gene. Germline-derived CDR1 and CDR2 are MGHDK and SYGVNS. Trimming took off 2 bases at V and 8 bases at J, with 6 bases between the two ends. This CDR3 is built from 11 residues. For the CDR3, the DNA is TGTGCCAGCAGTGAAAACAGAGAAGCTTTCTTT. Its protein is CASSENREAFF.

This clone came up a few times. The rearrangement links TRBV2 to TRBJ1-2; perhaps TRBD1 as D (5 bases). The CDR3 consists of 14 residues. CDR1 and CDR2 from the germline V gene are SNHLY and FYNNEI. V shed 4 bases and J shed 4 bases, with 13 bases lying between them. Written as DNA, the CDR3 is TGTGCCAGCAGTGCTCAGGGAAGGAGCTATGGCTACACCTTC. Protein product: CASSAQGRSYGYTF.